The 31 T cell receptor beta chains reported below all come from one sample, sequenced in a study of identifying expanded T cells in peripheral blood (dated by TCRdb to the late 2010s). Library preparation employed the immunoSEQ multiplex PCR assay. TCRdb mirrors the immuneACCESS table, restricted to in-frame sequences. Some clones are absent from its copies; in checked studies, under half trace to an unresolved V gene, and the reason for the others is unknown. This sample gives about 58,000 clones in total; approximately 89% of them show up just once. Of the sample, around 3.5% is held by the ten largest clones. Source material: blood. The source is a person aged 18 to 70 in good health.

The gene calls are TRBV4-3 and TRBJ2-7; no firm D call. The CDR3 is 16 amino acids. From germline, CDR1 is LGHNA and CDR2 YSLEER. Deletions cut 3 bases from V and 2 bases from J, with 17 bases between. CDR3 region: CASSQGVMRSTYEQYF. The CDR3, as DNA: TGCGCCAGCAGCCAGGGTGTCATGAGGAGCACCTACGAGCAGTACTTC.

The chain has TRBV19 and TRBJ2-7; TRBD1 matches 10 bases. With V trimmed by 7 bases and J by 5 bases, 5 bases remained unmatched. The CDR3 extends over 13 amino acids. Germline assignment: CDR1 LNHDA and CDR2 SQIVND (reference sequence). CDR3 nucleotide sequence: TGTGCCAGTACCGGGACAGGGGTCCACGAGCAGTACTTC. Its translation: CASTGTGVHEQYF.

This rearrangement joins TRBV15 to TRBJ2-5; D call uncertain. V shed 3 bases and J shed 1 base, with 3 bases lying between them. The CDR3 loop spans 12 amino acids. Germline CDR1 is LNHNV and CDR2 is YYDKDF (reference sequence). The CDR3 DNA sequence: TGTGCCACCAGCAGGACCCAAGAGACCCAGTACTTC. This codes for CATSRTQETQYF.

This clone was found once. The rearrangement joins TRBV7-8 to TRBJ2-7; 13 nucleotides match TRBD2. The CDR3 has 15 residues. CDR1 and CDR2 (germline): SGHVS, FQNEAQ. Trimming cost V 5 bases and J 3 bases; bases outside gene matches: 4. This CDR3 is CASSLGLAGNYEQYF. The CDR3 DNA is TGTGCCAGCAGCCTGGGACTAGCGGGAAACTACGAGCAGTACTTC.

V and J are TRBV27 and TRBJ1-5; D is undetermined. V was shortened by 5 bases and J by 3 bases, with 17 bases between the two germline ends. This CDR3 comprises 16 residues. Germline CDR1 is MNHEY and CDR2 is SMNVEV (reference sequence). For the CDR3, the DNA is TGTGCCAGCAGTCCCCATCAGAAGGTCCCCAATCAGCCCCAGCATTTT. Translating gives CASSPHQKVPNQPQHF.

The chain links TRBV9 to TRBJ2-1; TRBD2 aligns across 7 bases. V lost 0 bases to trimming and J lost 5 bases; unmatched junction nucleotides: 11. Germline CDR1 and CDR2: SGDLS and YYNGEE. The CDR3 runs 17 residues. The CDR3 DNA is TGTGCCAGCAGCGTAGTTTCGTGGCGGGGGTTAGACAATGAGCAGTTCTTC. Translated, it gives CASSVVSWRGLDNEQFF.

This chain connects TRBV27 to TRBJ2-2; 10 bases match TRBD2. Germline lookup yields CDR1 MNHEY and CDR2 SMNVEV (reference sequence). This CDR3 comprises 16 residues. Germline trimming cut 6 bases from V and 5 bases from J; bases unmatched to any gene: 9. The CDR3 here is CASRSGGAVGTGELFF. In DNA form, the CDR3 reads TGTGCCAGCAGGAGCGGGGGGGCCGTTGGAACCGGGGAGCTGTTTTTT.

This chain joins TRBV9 and TRBJ1-6; no clear D. There are 14 residues in the CDR3. Trimming took 0 bases from V and 7 from J, leaving 8 bases between them. The V gene's germline CDR1 is SGDLS and CDR2 YYNGEE. In nucleotides, the CDR3 is TGTGCCAGCAGCGTAGGCGGACTAAATTCACCCCTCCACTTT. It codes for CASSVGGLNSPLHF.

This chain joins TRBV2 and TRBJ1-4; no definite D call. The CDR3 contains 14 residues. Trimming shortened V by 1 base and J by 7 bases, and 10 bases separated the two germline ends. Germline V gives CDR1 SNHLY, CDR2 FYNNEI. The CDR3 DNA follows: TGTGCCAGCAGTGAAGTACCGCGGGGTGAAAAACTGTTTTTT. It specifies CASSEVPRGEKLFF.

DNA for the CDR3: TGTGCCAGCAGCCCACAGGGGGCAAGTGAAGCTTTCTTT. It translates to CASSPQGASEAFF. The genes are TRBV6-5 and TRBJ1-1; 9 nucleotides line up with TRBD1. V was pared by 6 bases and J by 7 bases, with 6 bases of the junction left unmatched. The CDR3 runs to 13 residues. The germline V gene encodes CDR1 MNHEY and CDR2 SVGAGI.

This chain connects TRBV5-5 to TRBJ2-5; D gene uncertain. V was trimmed by 0 bases and J by 3 bases, leaving 9 bases between them. Germline assignment: CDR1 SGHKS and CDR2 YYEKEE (reference sequence). The CDR3 length is 14 residues. CDR3 sequence (DNA): TGTGCCAGCAGCTTGGTATGGCAGGAAGAGACCCAGTACTTC. Protein: CASSLVWQEETQYF.

V usage is TRBV5-1 and J usage is TRBJ1-1; D is unresolved. V was pared by 1 base and J by 0 bases, with 10 bases between. The CDR3 runs to 15 residues. Germline CDR1 reads SGHRS; CDR2 reads YFSETQ. DNA of the CDR3: TGCGCCAGCAGCTTGACCCAGTCCATGAACACTGAAGCTTTCTTT. Translated: CASSLTQSMNTEAFF.

The chain uses TRBV27 and TRBJ2-3; 9 bases align to TRBD2. CDR1 and CDR2 (germline): MNHEY, SMNVEV (reference sequence). The V gene end was trimmed by 3 bases and the J gene end by 4 bases; junction bases not matched to a gene: 2. This CDR3 spans 14 amino acids. CDR3 sequence: CASSLLAGSDTQYF. DNA of the CDR3: TGTGCCAGCAGTTTGCTAGCGGGATCAGATACGCAGTATTTT.

V and J are TRBV5-1 and TRBJ2-3; D ambiguous. The CDR3 spans 13 residues. Germline V gene data show CDR1 as SGHRS and CDR2 as YFSETQ. Trimming shortened V by 0 bases and J by 10 bases, and 12 bases separated the two germline ends. The CDR3 sequence: CASSLESILSQYF. The CDR3 DNA sequence: TGCGCCAGCAGCTTGGAGTCGATTTTGTCGCAGTATTTT.

This sequence joins TRBV2 and TRBJ2-3; the match to TRBD2 covers 9 bases. CDR1 SNHLY and CDR2 FYNNEI come from the germline V gene. Trimming at V came to 8 bases and at J to 5 bases, leaving 11 bases not matched to a gene. The CDR3 extends over 15 amino acids. CDR3 amino acids: CASAPLAGAGDTQYF. In DNA, the CDR3 is TGTGCCAGCGCGCCTTTAGCGGGGGCCGGAGATACGCAGTATTTT.

J is TRBJ1-3 and V is TRBV19; no clear D gene. The length of the CDR3 is 13 residues. The V gene's germline CDR1 is LNHDA and CDR2 SQIVND (reference sequence). V lost 5 bases to trimming and J lost 2 bases, with 7 bases between them. The CDR3: CASSSGAGNTIYF. The DNA for the CDR3 is TGTGCCAGTAGTTCCGGGGCTGGAAACACCATATATTTT.

Notes on this clone: Other DNA variants within this sample encode the same CDR3. The chain carries TRBV19 and TRBJ1-5; D unclear. The CDR3 length is 12 residues. CDR1 and CDR2 (germline): LNHDA, SQIVND (reference sequence). Deletions cut 5 bases from V and 1 base from J, with 3 bases between. CDR3 nucleotide sequence: TGTGCCAGTAGTGGCAGCAATCAGCCCCAGCATTTT. The encoded protein is CASSGSNQPQHF.

The chain uses TRBV20-1 and TRBJ1-4; no firm D call. Trimming cost V 1 base and J 5 bases, with 2 bases left between them. Germline CDR1 and CDR2: DFQATT and SNEGSKA (reference sequence). This CDR3 has 11 amino acids. The CDR3 spells CSARGNEKLFF. The CDR3 nucleotides are TGCAGTGCTAGAGGGAATGAAAAACTGTTTTTT.

This sequence joins TRBV28 and TRBJ1-3; weak D call: TRBD1 (5 bases). Trimming left V 4 bases short and J 4 bases short, with 8 bases between. CDR3 length equals 13 residues. Germline V lookup: CDR1 MDHEN, CDR2 SYDVKM. The CDR3 DNA is TGTGCCAGCAGTTCTTCAGGGGGAAACACCATATATTTT. Translated: CASSSSGGNTIYF.

This chain uses TRBV5-4 with TRBJ2-7, with 13 bases fitting TRBD2. CDR3 length equals 16 residues. Germline CDR1 reads SGHNT; CDR2 reads YYREEE (reference sequence). V trimming: 4 bases; J trimming: 4 bases; junction bases outside the gene matches: 8. The DNA of the CDR3 is TGTGCCAGCAGCGCGACTAGCGGGGGGCCGGGTTACGAGCAGTACTTC. Its translation: CASSATSGGPGYEQYF.

This chain joins TRBV5-1 and TRBJ2-4, with 7 nucleotides matching TRBD1. CDR1 SGHRS and CDR2 YFSETQ come from the germline V gene. This CDR3 has 18 residues. The V and J ends lost 3 bases and 1 base, in that order; junction bases with no gene match: 13. The CDR3 sequence: CASSSGTAFVEAKNIQYF. The CDR3, as DNA: TGCGCCAGCAGCTCCGGGACAGCTTTCGTTGAGGCCAAAAACATTCAGTACTTC. The variable domain in full, with the rest retrieved from reference TRBV5-1 and TRBJ2-4, is KAGVTQTPRYLIKTRGQQVTLSCSPISGHRSVSWYQQTPGQGLQFLFEYFSETQRNKGNFPGRFSGRQFSNSRSEMNVSTLELGDSALYLCASSSGTAFVEAKNIQYFGAGTRLSVL.

The chain couples TRBV5-5 to TRBJ1-2; D perhaps matches TRBD1 (6 bases). The CDR3 covers 13 residues. Germline V gene lookup returns CDR1 SGHKS and CDR2 YYEKEE (reference sequence). V gave up 0 bases and J gave up 4 bases, with 7 bases separating them. CDR3 loop: CASSLEQGYGYTF. The CDR3, as DNA: TGTGCCAGCAGCTTGGAACAGGGCTATGGCTACACCTTC.

CDR3 sequence reads: CAWGGWGTEAFF. CDR3 in DNA: TGTGCCTGGGGCGGGTGGGGCACTGAAGCTTTCTTT. The chain carries TRBV30 and TRBJ1-1, with D unresolved. Trimming removed 5 bases at V and 4 bases at J, with 11 bases between. CDR1 and CDR2 from the germline V gene are GTSNPN and SVGIG (reference sequence). The CDR3 totals 12 residues.

The V call is TRBV5-1, the J call TRBJ2-1; TRBD1 matches 10 bases. The CDR3 length is 15 residues. V gave up 4 bases and J gave up 1 base; unmatched junction bases: 2. CDR1 is SGHRS, CDR2 YFSETQ, per germline. The CDR3 DNA reads as TGCGCCAGCAGCGCGGGACAGGGGTCCTACAATGAGCAGTTCTTC. It codes for CASSAGQGSYNEQFF.

Here the CDR3 DNA reads TGTGCCATCAGTGCTCTGTACGAGCAGTACTTC. Translation gives CAISALYEQYF. The chain combines TRBV10-3 with TRBJ2-7; no clear D gene. Germline CDR1 is ENHRY and CDR2 is SYGVKD. The CDR3 has 11 amino acids. Between the trimmed V and J ends, which lost 4 bases and 4 bases, there was a span of 5 bases.

The chain is built from TRBV12-5 and TRBJ1-1, with D possibly being TRBD1 (6 bases). Per the germline V gene, CDR1 is LGHNT and CDR2 is FRNRAP. The germline V and J ends were trimmed by 0 bases and 6 bases, with 14 bases remaining between them. This CDR3 comprises 15 residues. The chain's CDR3 is CASGLVSGEVAEAFF. Written as DNA, the CDR3 is TGTGCTAGTGGTTTGGTGTCAGGGGAGGTCGCTGAAGCTTTCTTT.

V gene TRBV5-1 combines with J gene TRBJ2-3; 9 bases are shared with TRBD1. This CDR3 region has 16 residues. CDR1 is SGHRS and CDR2 is YFSETQ in the germline V gene. Germline trimming cut 4 bases from V and 8 bases from J; bases unmatched to any gene: 14. The CDR3 DNA sequence: TGCGCCAGCAGCCTGACGGGACAGGGTGGCATTGGTACGCAGTATTTT. It is translated as CASSLTGQGGIGTQYF.

This rearrangement joins TRBV25-1 to TRBJ2-5; D remains unclear. The germline CDR1 and CDR2 sequences are MGHDK and SYGVNS. CDR3 length: 12 residues. V was cut by 3 bases and J by 9 bases, with 11 bases left in between. The CDR3 DNA reads as TGTGCCAGCAGTGAGGTGCGTGGGGCCCAGTACTTC. This translates into CASSEVRGAQYF. Based on the CDR3 plus reference TRBV25-1 and TRBJ2-5, the full variable domain is EADIYQTPRYLVIGTGKKITLECSQTMGHDKMYWYQQDPGMELHLIHYSYGVNSTEKGDLSSESTVSRIRTEHFPLTLESARPSHTSQYLCASSEVRGAQYFGPGTRLLVL.

This chain uses TRBV5-1 with TRBJ1-2; D uncertain. The V gene lost 5 bases and the J gene lost 7 bases, with 12 bases spanning the gap. Germline V gene lookup returns CDR1 SGHRS and CDR2 YFSETQ. This CDR3 has 12 amino acids. The CDR3 sequence: CASSRDDGGYTF. CDR3 bases: TGCGCCAGCAGTCGGGATGACGGTGGCTACACCTTC.

This clone was recorded a few times. The chain joins TRBV6-5 to TRBJ1-6; D unclear. The CDR3 runs to 12 residues. Germline V gene data show CDR1 as MNHEY and CDR2 as SVGAGI. Trimming took off 5 bases at V and 8 bases at J, with 7 bases between the two ends. CDR3 amino acids: CASSDVDSPLHF. In DNA, the CDR3 is TGTGCCAGCAGTGACGTTGATTCACCCCTCCACTTT.

The chain uses TRBV27 and TRBJ1-1; tentative D call: TRBD1 (5 bases). Germline CDR1 reads MNHEY; CDR2 reads SMNVEV (reference sequence). This CDR3 is built from 13 residues. V lost 2 bases and J 1 base, leaving 5 bases between the germline ends. In DNA, the CDR3 is TGTGCCAGCAGTTTACAGGGGAACACTGAAGCTTTCTTT. Translated: CASSLQGNTEAFF.